This TCR beta chain came from a study of cytomegalovirus exposure and HLA in healthy donors. The PCR had 60 Vbeta and 13 Jbeta primers. Clones were read by immunoSEQ multiplex PCR, and TCRdb kept only the in-frame ones, dropping some. The sample shows 100,000 to 150,000 clones, approximately 9% of them seen only once. Germline CDR1 SGHRS, CDR2 YFSETQ. This CDR3 has 15 amino acids. V lost 3 bases and J lost 3, with 15 bases in between. The TCR was taken from a woman aged 40 to 55 in good health and CMV-seropositive. The V gene is TRBV5-1, the J gene TRBJ2-5; D might be TRBD1 (6 bases). Sequencing was done on a sample of PBMCs. The CDR3 reads CASSWGPGAEETQYF. CDR3 in DNA: TGCGCCAGCAGCTGGGGGCCAGGGGCCGAAGAGACCCAGTACTTC.